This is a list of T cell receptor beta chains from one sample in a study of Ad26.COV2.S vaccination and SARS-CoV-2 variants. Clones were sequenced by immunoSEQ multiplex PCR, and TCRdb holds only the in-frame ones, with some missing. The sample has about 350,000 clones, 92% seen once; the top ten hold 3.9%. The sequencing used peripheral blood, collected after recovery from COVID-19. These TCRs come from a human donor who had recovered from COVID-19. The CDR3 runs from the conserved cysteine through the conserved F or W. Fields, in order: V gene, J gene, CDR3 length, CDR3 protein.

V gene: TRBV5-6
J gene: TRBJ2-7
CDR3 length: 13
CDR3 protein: CASSPLHRGEQYF

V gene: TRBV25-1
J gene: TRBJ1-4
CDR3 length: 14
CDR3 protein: CASSDATTNEKLFF

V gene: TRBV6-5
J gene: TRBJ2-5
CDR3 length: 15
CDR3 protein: CASSFSLGYQETQYF

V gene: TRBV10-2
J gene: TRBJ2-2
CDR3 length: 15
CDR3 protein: CASSGEGGGTGELFF

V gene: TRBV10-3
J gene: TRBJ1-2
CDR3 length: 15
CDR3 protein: CAISETDRPLYGYTF

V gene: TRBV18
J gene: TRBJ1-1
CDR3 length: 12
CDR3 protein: CASSPGGSEAFF

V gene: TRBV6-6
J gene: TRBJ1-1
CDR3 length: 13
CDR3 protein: CASTYFRATEAFF

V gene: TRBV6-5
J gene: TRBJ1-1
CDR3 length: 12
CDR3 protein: CASNFGASEAFF

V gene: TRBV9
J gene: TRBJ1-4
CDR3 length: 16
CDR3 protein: CASSVGQGRGDEKLFF

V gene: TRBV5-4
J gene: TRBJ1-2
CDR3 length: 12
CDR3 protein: CASTDRGQGYTF

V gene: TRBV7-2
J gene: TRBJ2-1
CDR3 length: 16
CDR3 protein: CASSPYKGTGGNEQFF

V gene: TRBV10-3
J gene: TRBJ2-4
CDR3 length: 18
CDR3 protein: CAISEGTGLRLAKNIQYF

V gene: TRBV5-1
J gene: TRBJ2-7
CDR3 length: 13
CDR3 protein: CASSSGSADEQYF

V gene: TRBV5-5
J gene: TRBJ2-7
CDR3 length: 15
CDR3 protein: CASSNGQGGIYEQYF

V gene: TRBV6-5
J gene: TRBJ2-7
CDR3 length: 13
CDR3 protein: CASSYGGDYEQYF

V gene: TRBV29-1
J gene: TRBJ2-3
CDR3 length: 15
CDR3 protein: CSVEDRGGPTDTQYF

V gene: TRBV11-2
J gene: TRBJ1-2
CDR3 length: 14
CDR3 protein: CASSPLGGVYGYTF

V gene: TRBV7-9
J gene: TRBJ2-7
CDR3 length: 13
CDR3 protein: CASSLAEPYEQYF

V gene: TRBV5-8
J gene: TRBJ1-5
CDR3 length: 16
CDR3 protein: CASSKAGGHFNQPQHF

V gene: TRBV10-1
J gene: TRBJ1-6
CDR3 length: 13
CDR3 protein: CASSESQGLSLHF

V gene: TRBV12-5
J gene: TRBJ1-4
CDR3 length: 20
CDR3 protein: CASGFISPGQGPATNEKLFF

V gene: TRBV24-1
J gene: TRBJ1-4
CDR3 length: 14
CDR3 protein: CATSDLTGDEKLFF

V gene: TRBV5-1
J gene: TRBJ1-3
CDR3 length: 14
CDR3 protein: CASSGGETGGTIYF

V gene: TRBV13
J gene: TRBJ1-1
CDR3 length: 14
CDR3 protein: CASSLRGMNTEAFF

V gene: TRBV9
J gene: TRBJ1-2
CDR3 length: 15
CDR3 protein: CASSAEHRGNYGYTF

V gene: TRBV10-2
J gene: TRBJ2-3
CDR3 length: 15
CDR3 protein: CASRPSNGRTDTQYF

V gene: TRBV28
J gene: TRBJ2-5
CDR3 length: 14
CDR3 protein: CASMESGGQETQYF